This TCR beta chain originates from a study of blood T cell repertoires in COVID-19. About the research overall: Specimens from acute and convalescent COVID-19 originated in the United States, Italy and Spain.

Profiled with immunoSEQ multiplex PCR; TCRdb holds only in-frame clones, not every one. This table holds 55,000 to 90,000 clones, more than 85% found once. The V gene's germline CDR1 is MDHEN and CDR2 SYDVKM. The CDR3 extends over 12 amino acids. Trimming removed 3 bases at V and 4 bases at J, with 5 bases between. The source is a human donor with active COVID-19. The donor label of this sample is uncertain. V usage is TRBV28 and J usage is TRBJ2-3; D is undetermined. Sequencing input: peripheral blood. The CDR3 bases are TGTGCCAGCAGTTTCTCCGCAGATACGCAGTATTTT. It codes for CASSFSADTQYF. The full variable domain, rest sourced from reference TRBV28 and TRBJ2-3, is DVKVTQSSRYLVKRTGEKVFLECVQDMDHENMFWYRQDPGLGLRLIYFSYDVKMKEKGDIPEGYSVSREKKERFSLILESASTNQTSMYLCASSFSADTQYFGPGTRLTVL.